This T cell receptor beta chain was identified in a study of cytomegalovirus exposure and HLA in healthy donors. Study overall: Out of about 410 genotyped donors, roughly 83% belonged to the Caucasian-associated ancestry cluster. General study points: A likely sequencing artifact accounted for one observed cluster of highly shared sequence variants. Trimming of TCR beta V- and J-genes showed a link, identified in a later analysis, to a missense DCLRE1C variant.

The CDR3 length is 13 residues. The J segment lost 4 bases and the V segment lost 5 bases, leaving 3 bases of the junction unmatched. The germline V gene has CDR1 MNHEY and CDR2 SVGAGI. Use of 60 Vbeta and 13 Jbeta primers characterized the PCR. Produced via immunoSEQ multiplex PCR; TCRdb's table is partial and in-frame only. The profile covers 210,000 or so clones, with more than 70% appearing a single time and 1.3% taken by the ten largest. Healthy people donating bone marrow made up the donors. About this clone: Antigen unknown.

The chain recombines TRBV6-5 with TRBJ2-3; 7 nucleotides match TRBD2. The sample taken for sequencing was PBMCs. This sequence originates from a human donor in good health. Written as DNA, the CDR3 is TGTGCCAGCAGTCGGACTAGGGCAGATACGCAGTATTTT. Its translation is CASSRTRADTQYF.